This TCR beta chain was observed in a study of PD-1 blockade in classical Hodgkin lymphoma. Study findings and constraints: There remain no defined causes for the repertoire differences, which possibly reflect disease activity or prior therapy. Newly diagnosed patients were reported to start with lower TCR diversity than healthy donors.

Notes on this clone: The antigen is unknown.

The germline V gene encodes CDR1 SGHAT and CDR2 FQNNGV. This CDR3 is built from 14 residues. Trimming removed 1 base from V and 6 bases from J, with 12 bases in between. Assay: immunoSEQ multiplex PCR; the TCRdb copy retains only in-frame clones and omits some. Among 17,000 or so clones listed, just under 85% were seen once. The time point here: newly diagnosed, previously untreated cHL patient sample. Comparison samples consisted of PBMCs from newly diagnosed, untreated classical Hodgkin lymphoma. Sample: peripheral blood mononuclear cells (PBMCs). V gene TRBV11-2 combines with J gene TRBJ1-1; D perhaps matches TRBD1 (5 bases). The origin of this receptor is a human donor with classical Hodgkin lymphoma. The CDR3: CASSLGPGWAEAFF. Written as DNA, the CDR3 is TGTGCCAGCAGCTTAGGGCCAGGGTGGGCTGAAGCTTTCTTT.